In this sample, the clone carrying this T cell receptor beta chain turned up a few times. The antigen is unknown. The CDR3 is 17 residues long. V was trimmed by 0 bases and J by 5 bases, leaving 15 bases between them. Germline loops: CDR1 SGHRS, CDR2 YFSETQ. The data are from a study of T cell repertoires in cytomegalovirus infection. Looking at the study overall: Matching HLA type and CMV infection were both indicated by public TCR beta signatures.

A single record per CDR3 protein comes from TCRdb applying MiXCR to the reads. The table includes 200,000 or so distinct CDR3 sequences, approximately 20% detected once. Findings of the study overall: HLA-C-restricted, CMV-specific TCR beta clonotypes were dominant ex vivo. Using cumulative public TCR beta family frequency, the authors identified those who carried CMV together with the relevant HLA.

This TCR was sampled from a human donor in good health (CMV status not recorded). Some clones in this sample may be carry-over from other donors' samples. The chain joins TRBV5-1 to TRBJ1-6; D is perhaps TRBD1 (5 bases). Sample: PBMCs. The CDR3 spells CASSLEGGAGNNSPLHF. The CDR3 nucleotides are TGCGCCAGCAGCTTGGAGGGCGGGGCTGGGAATAATTCACCCCTCCACTTT. The whole variable domain, remainder taken from reference TRBV5-1 and TRBJ1-6, is KAGVTQTPRYLIKTRGQQVTLSCSPISGHRSVSWYQQTPGQGLQFLFEYFSETQRNKGNFPGRFSGRQFSNSRSEMNVSTLELGDSALYLCASSLEGGAGNNSPLHFGNGTRLTVT.